These T cell receptor beta chains were read from a single sample in a study of T cell changes during pregnancy in multiple sclerosis. The assay was immunoSEQ multiplex PCR, and TCRdb's table has in-frame clones only and misses some. Counted here are tens of thousands of clones, approximately 87% occurring once; the ten biggest clones make up 6.5% to 8%. Specimen: CD8+ T cells from peripheral blood mononuclear cells, collected before pregnancy. Receptors originate from a female donor with multiple sclerosis, enrolled in a pregnancy study. Each CDR3 is given with its conserved first and last residue. A D gene is named only where the DNA matches it firmly. A clone size is listed for some rows: how often the clone was seen (once, few, many), or a class if it is expanded.

abundance	v_gene	j_gene	d_gene	CDR3nt	CDR3aa
-	TRBV4-3	TRBJ2-5	-	TGCGCCAGCAGCCAAGGTCCAGGGTTTAGGGGTGGGGGGGAGACCCAGTACTTC	CASSQGPGFRGGGETQYF
large	TRBV7-2	TRBJ2-7	TRBD2	TGTGCCAGCAGCTTAGCGGGTAGCGGGAGAGGGTACGAGCAGTACTTC	CASSLAGSGRGYEQYF
-	TRBV4-3	TRBJ2-1	TRBD2	TGCGCCAGCAGCCAAGATACTAGCGGGTTCTACAATGAGCAGTTCTTC	CASSQDTSGFYNEQFF
-	TRBV6-1	TRBJ2-7	-	TGTGCCAGCAGTGAAGGGGGGCTAGCGGCCTACGAGCAGTACTTC	CASSEGGLAAYEQYF
-	TRBV11-2	TRBJ2-2	-	TGTGCCAGCAGCTTGGGAGCGGACGTCACCGGGGAGCTGTTTTTT	CASSLGADVTGELFF
once	TRBV2	TRBJ1-2	-	TGTGCCAGCAGTGAAGCTGCACAGAACTATGGCTACACCTTC	CASSEAAQNYGYTF
-	TRBV4-3	TRBJ2-3	-	TGCGCCAGCAGCCAAGATAGGGGTCGAGGTAGCACAGATACGCAGTATTTT	CASSQDRGRGSTDTQYF
-	TRBV2	TRBJ1-2	-	TGTGCCAGCTCTCTCGGTTATGGCTACACCTTC	CASSLGYGYTF
-	TRBV7-3	TRBJ1-1	-	TGTGCCAGCAGCTTAATCCGCGGACACCGGAACACTGAAGCTTTCTTT	CASSLIRGHRNTEAFF
once	TRBV27	TRBJ2-7	TRBD2	TGTGCCAGCAGTTTAGCGGGAGGCCACCTGGAGCAGTACTTC	CASSLAGGHLEQYF
-	TRBV27	TRBJ1-1	TRBD1	TGTGCCAGCAGTTTCCTTTCAGGGGGCGACCCTGAAGCTTTCTTT	CASSFLSGGDPEAFF
many	TRBV6-4	TRBJ2-1	-	TGTGCCAGCAGTGACGGTATGTCCGAGGGTGGTGAGCAGTTCTTC	CASSDGMSEGGEQFF
-	TRBV6-4	TRBJ2-3	TRBD2	TGTGCCAGCAGTGACGGCGGGAGGGCCACAGATACGCAGTATTTT	CASSDGGRATDTQYF
-	TRBV30	TRBJ2-3	-	TGTGCCTGGAGTGTGCTAGGTGGGCAGTATTTT	CAWSVLGGQYF
-	TRBV19	TRBJ2-1	TRBD2	TGTGCCAGTAGTATTGGGGGGGACTACAATGAGCAGTTCTTC	CASSIGGDYNEQFF
-	TRBV4-1	TRBJ1-1	-	TGCGCCAGCAGCCAGCCCGACAGGAACACTGAAGCTTTCTTT	CASSQPDRNTEAFF
-	TRBV7-9	TRBJ1-1	TRBD1	TGTGCCAGCAGCTCGGACAGGGTGAACACTGAAGCTTTCTTT	CASSSDRVNTEAFF
-	TRBV29-1	TRBJ1-2	TRBD1	TGCAGCGTTGAGGTCCCTGACAGGGTAGGTGGCTACACCTTC	CSVEVPDRVGGYTF
-	TRBV6-4	TRBJ2-2	-	TGTGCCAGCAGCCCCCTTGATAGCGACACCGGGGAGCTGTTTTTT	CASSPLDSDTGELFF
-	TRBV9	TRBJ2-1	TRBD2	TGTGCCAGCGCGGGACTAGCGGGCCACAATGAGCAGTTCTTC	CASAGLAGHNEQFF
-	TRBV6-1	TRBJ2-7	TRBD2	TGTGCCAGCACAGCGGGAGTCTACGAGCAGTACTTC	CASTAGVYEQYF
-	TRBV6-1	TRBJ2-2	TRBD2	TGTGCCAGCAGTGAAGGACTAGCGGGAGCCGGGGAGCTGTTTTTT	CASSEGLAGAGELFF
-	TRBV29-1	TRBJ2-7	TRBD1	TGCAGCGCCGCCGGGACAGGGTCCTACGAGCAGTACTTC	CSAAGTGSYEQYF
once	TRBV7-8	TRBJ2-5	-	TGTGCCAGCAGCCCCGACATGTTGGAGACCCAGTACTTC	CASSPDMLETQYF